These T cell receptor beta chains were read from a single sample in a study of cytomegalovirus exposure and HLA in healthy donors. Sequencing used immunoSEQ multiplex PCR; TCRdb keeps in-frame clones, though not all of them. The sample shows roughly 300,000 clones, 88% of them seen only once. What was sequenced was PBMCs. The receptors were gathered from a woman under 30 in good health and CMV-seronegative. Both conserved end residues are part of each CDR3. The order of the fields is J gene, D gene, V gene, clone size, CDR3 protein, CDR3 DNA. The D gene is left open where the match is weak. Clone size is given for some rows only: seen once, a few or many times, or a class if the clone is expanded.

>TRBJ1-4|.|TRBV6-5|.
CASRTTGNREKLFF
TGTGCCAGCAGAACGACAGGCAATCGCGAAAAACTGTTTTTT
>TRBJ1-6|TRBD1|TRBV28|once
CASRSGQGGSPLHF
TGTGCCAGCAGATCGGGACAGGGAGGCTCACCCCTCCACTTT
>TRBJ2-7|TRBD1|TRBV28|.
CASTTGQSYEQYF
TGTGCCAGCACCACGGGACAGTCCTACGAGCAGTACTTC
>TRBJ2-7|.|TRBV27|.
CASSRSLPYEQYF
TGTGCCAGCAGCCGTAGTCTCCCCTACGAGCAGTACTTC
>TRBJ2-7|TRBD2|TRBV4-1|.
CASSQRESGYEQYF
TGCGCCAGCAGCCAGCGGGAGTCCGGCTACGAGCAGTACTTC
>TRBJ1-5|.|TRBV15|.
CATSTRQRDQPQHF
TGTGCCACCAGCACCCGACAGAGAGATCAGCCCCAGCATTTT
>TRBJ2-7|TRBD1|TRBV2|.
CASSARGTGKMEQYF
TGTGCCAGCAGTGCGAGGGGGACAGGGAAAATGGAGCAGTACTTC
>TRBJ2-7|TRBD1|TRBV11-2|.
CASSRRQGLYEQYF
TGTGCCAGCAGCCGGAGACAGGGGCTCTACGAGCAGTACTTC
>TRBJ1-3|.|TRBV15|.
CATSRDVQGGNTIYF
TGTGCCACCAGCAGAGATGTGCAGGGCGGAAACACCATATATTTT
>TRBJ2-3|TRBD1|TRBV15|.
CATSRGQGFADTQYF
TGTGCCACCAGCAGGGGACAGGGATTCGCAGATACGCAGTATTTT
>TRBJ1-2|.|TRBV4-1|.
CASSQIRTANYGYTF
TGCGCCAGCAGCCAAATCAGGACAGCGAACTATGGCTACACCTTC
>TRBJ2-1|.|TRBV18|.
CASSALQKEHEQFF
TGTGCCAGCTCAGCGCTCCAAAAGGAGCATGAGCAGTTCTTC
>TRBJ2-1|TRBD2|TRBV7-7|.
CASSPMSPMAGVYEQFF
TGTGCTAGCAGCCCTATGTCACCGATGGCGGGAGTCTATGAGCAGTTCTTC
>TRBJ2-1|TRBD2|TRBV7-2|.
CASSRSGSSYNEQFF
TGTGCCAGCAGTCGTAGCGGGAGCTCCTACAATGAGCAGTTCTTC
>TRBJ2-1|TRBD1|TRBV11-2|.
CASSLGTGNVNEQFF
TGTGCCAGCAGCTTAGGGACAGGGAATGTTAATGAGCAGTTCTTC
>TRBJ2-1|TRBD2|TRBV9|.
CASSVHVAGANEQFF
TGTGCCAGCAGCGTACATGTAGCGGGAGCCAATGAGCAGTTCTTC
>TRBJ2-5|.|TRBV7-6|once
CASSLQHPGLGGQETQYF
TGTGCCAGCAGCCTCCAGCACCCGGGACTCGGTGGGCAAGAGACCCAGTACTTC
>TRBJ1-2|TRBD1|TRBV19|.
CASTVGTGSDYGYTF
TGTGCCAGTACTGTAGGGACAGGGTCCGACTATGGCTACACCTTC
>TRBJ2-1|TRBD2|TRBV23-1|.
CASSQVRGTSGRARWDEQFF
TGCGCCAGCAGTCAAGTGAGGGGGACTAGCGGGAGGGCCAGGTGGGATGAGCAGTTCTTC
>TRBJ1-5|.|TRBV6-6|.
CASSYSQGGNQPQHF
TGTGCCAGCAGTTACAGCCAGGGCGGCAATCAGCCCCAGCATTTT
>TRBJ2-7|TRBD2|TRBV2|.
CASSEAPTSGFFYSYEQYF
TGTGCCAGCAGTGAAGCCCCGACTAGCGGGTTCTTCTACTCCTACGAGCAGTACTTC
>TRBJ1-5|.|TRBV28|.
CASSFAGEGNQPQHF
TGTGCCAGCAGTTTTGCGGGGGAGGGCAATCAGCCCCAGCATTTT